The 21 T cell receptor beta chains below were found in one sample sequenced in a study of CD8+CD57+ T cells in acquired aplastic anemia (dated by TCRdb to the late 2010s). The data were produced on an Illumina HiSeq 2000. Genomic DNA was used as template for profiling of TCR beta VDJ combinations and CDR3 sequences. TCRdb trimmed the raw reads at Q25, called clones with MiXCR and kept productive beta chains. Every entry covers one CDR3 protein and lists the most common genes and DNA from its rows. The sample table holds over 150,000 distinct CDR3 sequences, of which about 48% were seen once. Approximately 12% of the sample is held by the ten biggest clonotypes. Flow cytometry had shown CD8+CD57+ cell expansion in the patients selected for sequencing. Input material: sorted CD4+, CD8+, or CD8+CD57+ T cells (not recorded which) from PBMCs. The origin of the receptors is a human donor with aplastic anemia.

This clonotype has more than one count but fewer than ten. The chain joins TRBV2 to TRBJ1-5, with TRBD1 identical over 7 bases. The CDR3 is 13 residues long. V shed 7 bases, J shed 2 bases, and the junction held 2 bases outside the gene matches. The germline gives CDR1 SNHLY, CDR2 FYNNEI. CDR3 loop: CASIGQGNQPQHF. DNA for the CDR3: TGTGCCAGCATAGGACAGGGCAATCAGCCCCAGCATTTT. The full variable domain, with the rest looked up from reference TRBV2 and TRBJ1-5, is EPEVTQTPSHQVTQMGQEVILRCVPISNHLYFYWYRQILGQKVEFLVSFYNNEISEKSEIFDDQFSVERPDGSNFTLKIRSTKLEDSAMYFCASIGQGNQPQHFGDGTRLSIL.

As regards this clonotype: A clone one base away is much larger, so this may be a read error. The chain couples TRBV7-9 to TRBJ1-2; TRBD1 aligns across 7 bases. Germline V lookup: CDR1 SEHNR, CDR2 FQNEAQ (reference sequence). The CDR3 has 15 amino acids. The CDR3 protein is CASSPPDRANYGCTF. DNA for the CDR3: TGTGCCAGCAGCCCCCCTGACAGGGCAAACTATGGCTGCACCTTC.

The V and J genes are TRBV10-3 and TRBJ1-6; D may be TRBD1 (5 bases). V was clipped by 4 bases and J by 7 bases, with 8 bases between them. Germline V gene lookup returns CDR1 ENHRY and CDR2 SYGVKD. The CDR3 has 13 amino acids. The CDR3 nucleotides are TGTGCCATCAGTGGAAGGGGAAATTCACCCCTCCACTTT. Residues: CAISGRGNSPLHF.

The chain has TRBV2 and TRBJ1-1, with D possibly matching TRBD1 (6 bases). The V gene lost 7 bases and the J gene lost 0 bases, with 6 bases spanning the gap. The CDR3 has 12 amino acids. Germline assignment: CDR1 SNHLY and CDR2 FYNNEI. DNA for the CDR3: TGTGCCAGCAACAGGGTGAACACTGAAGCTTTCTTT. Its protein is CASNRVNTEAFF.

This clonotype was observed a few times. This rearrangement joins TRBV2 to TRBJ2-7; D call uncertain. CDR3 size: 11 residues. Germline V lookup: CDR1 SNHLY, CDR2 FYNNEI. Trimming pared 4 bases from V and 4 bases from J, leaving 5 bases between. CDR3 sequence: CASSGQYEQYF. CDR3 nucleotide sequence: TGTGCCAGCAGTGGGCAGTACGAGCAGTACTTC.

This sequence joins TRBV20-1 and TRBJ1-6; D is possibly TRBD1 (5 bases). The CDR3 has 11 amino acids. Germline CDR1 DFQATT, CDR2 SNEGSKA (reference sequence). Trimming removed 2 bases at V and 15 bases at J, with 11 bases between. CDR3 bases: TGCAGTGCTAGAAGTGGGACGTTCCTCCACTTT. It codes for CSARSGTFLHF.

In this sample, this clonotype turned up many times. One end of the junction is discordant with germline, which a read error may explain. The chain employs TRBV5-4 and TRBJ2-7; 8 nucleotides line up with TRBD1. Germline values: CDR1 SGHNT, CDR2 YYREEE (reference sequence). The CDR3 loop spans 14 amino acids. The CDR3 sequence: CASSPGTGSYEQYF. The DNA for the CDR3 is TGCGCCAGCAGCCCCGGGACAGGATCCTACGAGCAGTACTTC.

V is TRBV10-3 and J is TRBJ1-6; D is perhaps TRBD1 (5 bases). There are 14 residues in the CDR3. Germline CDR1 ENHRY, CDR2 SYGVKD. Trimming removed 0 bases at V and 8 bases at J, with 8 bases between. CDR3 in DNA: TGTGCCATCAGTGAGTCAGGAGGGGATTCACCCCTCCACTTT. Its protein is CAISESGGDSPLHF.

This clonotype was detected once. The V and J genes are TRBV7-9 and TRBJ1-5; the D gene is possibly TRBD1 (5 bases). Trimming left V 5 bases short and J 8 bases short, with 19 bases between. This CDR3 is built from 15 residues. From germline, CDR1 is SEHNR and CDR2 FQNEAQ (reference sequence). In nucleotides, the CDR3 is TGTGCCAGCAGCCAAGATGGGGCGGCCACTGAGCCCCAGCATTTT. This sequence encodes CASSQDGAATEPQHF.

The chain links TRBV7-2 to TRBJ1-2, with D maybe TRBD1 (6 bases). Germline CDR1 reads SGHTA; CDR2 reads FQGNSA. This CDR3 has 15 amino acids. Trimming removed 1 base from V and 3 bases from J, with 12 bases in between. The CDR3 DNA is TGTGCCAGCAGCTTAGTAGGGGGAGGTGACTATGGCTACACCTTC. This codes for CASSLVGGGDYGYTF.

This clonotype was observed a few times. The rearrangement links TRBV20-1 to TRBJ1-2, with a tentative D call TRBD1 (5 bases). Germline CDR1 DFQATT, CDR2 SNEGSKA (reference sequence). The CDR3 spans 12 residues. Trimming pared 3 bases from V and 6 bases from J, leaving 11 bases between. Here the CDR3 DNA reads TGCAGTGCTAGTCACGGGGGAAATGGCTACACCTTC. Its translation: CSASHGGNGYTF.

The chain links TRBV10-3 to TRBJ1-1, with D tentatively TRBD1 (6 bases). This CDR3 has 16 residues. V gave up 3 bases and J gave up 1 base, with 15 bases separating them. Germline-derived CDR1 and CDR2 are ENHRY and SYGVKD. The CDR3 spells CAISERVVRGNTEAFF. The CDR3 DNA is TGTGCCATCAGTGAACGGGTTGTCAGGGGGAACACTGAAGCTTTCTTT.

This clonotype was seen just once. The chain couples TRBV29-1 to TRBJ2-1; the D gene is possibly TRBD1 (6 bases). Deletions cut 7 bases from V and 10 bases from J, with 20 bases between. The CDR3 covers 13 residues. Germline CDR1 is SQVTM and CDR2 is ANQGSEA. The CDR3 loop reads CSGTGNWAREQFF. As DNA, the CDR3 is TGCAGCGGTACAGGGAATTGGGCTAGAGAGCAGTTCTTC.

This clonotype has ten or more counts. The chain recombines TRBV20-1 with TRBJ1-5; TRBD1 is a possible D gene (6 bases). Germline-derived CDR1 and CDR2 are DFQATT and SNEGSKA (reference sequence). V was pared by 0 bases and J by 0 bases, with 12 bases between. There are 16 residues in the CDR3. The CDR3 DNA is TGCAGTGCTAGAGAAATCACACAGGGTAGCAATCAGCCCCAGCATTTT. This gives the protein CSAREITQGSNQPQHF.

The chain is built from TRBV10-3 and TRBJ1-2, with TRBD1 as a possible D gene (5 bases). CDR3 length: 12 residues. The V and J ends lost 3 bases and 5 bases respectively, with 7 bases between them. Germline-derived CDR1 and CDR2 are ENHRY and SYGVKD. CDR3 in DNA: TGTGCCATCAGTGACAGGGTTTATGGCTACACCTTC. Encoded protein: CAISDRVYGYTF.

Ten or more counts support this clonotype. The chain is built from TRBV20-1 and TRBJ1-1, with 9 bases aligning to TRBD1. This CDR3 is built from 13 residues. The germline V gene has CDR1 DFQATT and CDR2 SNEGSKA (reference sequence). With 5 bases clipped from V and 4 bases from J, the junction kept 5 bases outside the gene matches. CDR3 loop: CSAQGQGSTEAFF. The CDR3 nucleotides read TGCAGTGCTCAAGGACAGGGGAGCACTGAAGCTTTCTTT.

The J gene is TRBJ1-1, the V gene TRBV7-9; D gene uncertain. CDR1 SEHNR and CDR2 FQNEAQ come from the germline V gene (reference sequence). The CDR3 runs 13 residues. The V and J ends lost 4 bases and 3 bases respectively, with 9 bases between them. CDR3 nucleotides: TGTGCCAGCAGCTCTACAGTAGACACTGAAGCTTTCTTT. Its translation: CASSSTVDTEAFF.

CDR3 bases: TGTGCCAGTAGTACGGGACGGAGCTATGGCTACACCTTC. It encodes CASSTGRSYGYTF. The chain recombines TRBV19 with TRBJ1-2; a weak D match, TRBD1 (5 bases). With 4 bases removed from V and 4 bases from J, the gap between germline ends came to 10 bases. This CDR3 has 13 amino acids. From germline, CDR1 is LNHDA and CDR2 SQIVND (reference sequence).

This clonotype was counted only a few times. This rearrangement joins TRBV6-1 to TRBJ1-1, with TRBD1 matching over 12 bases. The CDR3 runs 18 residues. Germline CDR1 reads MNHNS; CDR2 reads SASEGT. Trimming took 2 bases from V and 5 from J; bases not matched to a gene: 12. The DNA for the CDR3 is TGTGCCAGCAGTGAACGGGACAGGGGGCGGTGGGATAGTACTGAAGCTTTCTTT. It encodes CASSERDRGRWDSTEAFF.

This clonotype was seen a few times. The chain is built from TRBV2 and TRBJ1-2; 7 nucleotides match TRBD1. Trimming took 6 bases from V and 2 from J; bases not matched to a gene: 6. The CDR3 totals 14 residues. CDR1 SNHLY and CDR2 FYNNEI come from the germline V gene. The CDR3 protein is CASRGQASNYGYTF. The CDR3 nucleotides read TGTGCCAGCAGAGGACAGGCCTCGAACTATGGCTACACCTTC.

CDR3 bases: TGTGCCAGCAGCCCGTCTAGCGTCATCAACACCGGGGAGCTGTTTTTT. Amino acid sequence: CASSPSSVINTGELFF. V is TRBV4-2 and J is TRBJ2-2, with D possibly TRBD2 on 6 matching bases. Germline loops: CDR1 LGHNA, CDR2 YNFKEQ. V lost 4 bases to trimming and J lost 2 bases, with 14 bases between them. This CDR3 region has 16 residues.